The 27 T cell receptor gamma chains given below trace back to one sample, sequenced in a study of gamma-delta T cells after stem cell transplantation. TCRdb reran clone calling via CATT on the RT-PCR reads. The sample holds roughly 400 gamma-chain clones; 46% are singletons and the top ten take 28%. What was sequenced was gamma-delta T cells. The origin of the receptors is a human donor. It is not recorded whose cells these are; they may come from a transplant donor.

For the V gene the call is TRGV9; the J gene has no call. Per germline, CDR1 GITISATS and CDR2 ISYDGTV (reference sequence). CDR3 length: 17 amino acids. The DNA for the CDR3 is TGTGCCTTGCGGGAGGTCTCGCAAGAGTTGGGCAAAAAAATCAGGGTATTT. The encoded protein is CALREVSQELGKKIRVF.

By its share, this clone is large. The J gene is TRGJP2, the V gene TRGV2. Assignment of the J gene here rests on matching the DNA to germline, because TCRdb gives none. CDR1 and CDR2 from the germline V gene are EGSNGY and YDSYNSKV. V was pared by 3 bases and J by 2 bases, with 9 bases of the junction left unmatched. This CDR3 is 16 amino acids long. DNA of the CDR3: TGTGCCACCTGGGACCGCACCCCAAGTAGTGATTGGATCAAGACGTTT. It yields the protein CATWDRTPSSDWIKTF.

This clone is large by share. V usage is TRGV9 and J usage is TRGJP. Because TCRdb records no J gene, it was assigned here through a match of the DNA to germline. Germline loops: CDR1 GITISATS, CDR2 ISYDGTV (reference sequence). Trimming at V came to 0 bases and at J to 6 bases, leaving 2 bases not matched to a gene. This CDR3 comprises 16 residues. The CDR3 DNA reads TGTGCCTTGTGGGAGGTGACAGAGTTGGGCAAAAAAATCAAGGTATTT. Translating gives CALWEVTELGKKIKVF.

In regard to this clone: A far bigger clonotype differs at one base, so this is likely a read error. This chain links TRGV9 with TRGJP. Here the J gene came from matching the DNA to germline, since TCRdb omits it. J lost 23 bases, V lost 1 base, and 23 bases had no gene match. Germline lookup yields CDR1 GITISATS and CDR2 ISYDGTV (reference sequence). CDR3 length: 17 residues. CDR3: CALWEVGVNTTGWFKVF. CDR3 in DNA: TGTGCCTTGTGGGAGGTCGGGGTGAATACCACTGGTTGGTTCAAGGTATTT.

Turning to this clone: This clone may be a read error of a much larger clone one base away. The chain is built from TRGV5 and TRGJ1 or TRGJ2. Here the J gene was assigned by germline matching of the DNA, as TCRdb has none. The CDR3 contains 13 residues. Germline loops: CDR1 VINAFY, CDR2 YDVSNSKD. DNA for the CDR3: TGTGCCGCCTGGGACAGGCGCACTTATAAGAAACTCTTT. Residues: CAAWDRRTYKKLF.

Regarding this clone: The protein held in TCRdb is that of a much larger clone and does not match this DNA's translation at residue 5, likely because of a read error; the protein shown is translated from the DNA. The CDR3 DNA reads TGTGCCACCTGGGGCGGGATTAATTTGTATAAGAAACTCTTT. It codes for CATWGGINLYKKLF. V is TRGV5 and J is TRGJ1 or TRGJ2. Here the J gene came from matching the DNA to germline, since TCRdb omits it. This CDR3 has 14 residues. The V gene's germline CDR1 is VINAFY and CDR2 YDVSNSKD. Losses at the gene ends were 5 bases for V and 7 bases for J; bases not matched to a gene: 14.

This clone is large by share. This sample also contains other DNA sequences that code for the same CDR3. The V gene is TRGV9, the J gene TRGJP. The J gene comes from matching the DNA to germline here; TCRdb lacks it. The V and J ends lost 2 bases and 3 bases, in that order; junction bases with no gene match: 4. Per the germline V gene, CDR1 is GITISATS and CDR2 is ISYDGTV (reference sequence). The CDR3 sequence is 17 residues long. CDR3 sequence: CALWEDTQELGKKIKVF. The DNA for the CDR3 is TGTGCCTTGTGGGAGGATACGCAAGAGTTGGGCAAAAAAATCAAGGTATTT.

For this clone: This DNA's translation and the protein TCRdb lists, from a much larger clone, do not match at residue 5, likely due to a read error; the protein shown is translated from the DNA. The chain is built from TRGV9 and TRGJP2. The J gene was missing in TCRdb and was found by matching the end of the DNA to germline. This CDR3 contains 9 residues. CDR1 and CDR2 from the germline V gene are GITISATS and ISYDGTV (reference sequence). The chain's CDR3 is CAVCLIKTF. CDR3 DNA sequence: TGTGCCGTGTGTTTGATCAAGACGTTT.

In its sample, this clone is large. A junction boundary mismatches the germline segment, possibly from a read error. The chain employs TRGV9 and TRGJP. TCRdb supplies no J gene; here it was assigned by aligning the nucleotide sequence to germline. The CDR3 is made up of 19 amino acids. Germline V gives CDR1 GITISATS, CDR2 ISYDGTV (reference sequence). CDR3: CALWEVYTLQGLGKKIKVF. CDR3 DNA: TGTGCCTTGTGGGAGGTCTATACCCTTCAAGGGTTGGGCAAAAAAATCAAGGTATTT.

This clone is large by share. V gene TRGV9 combines with J gene TRGJ1 or TRGJ2. Here the J gene came from matching the DNA to germline, since TCRdb omits it. CDR1 is GITISATS, CDR2 ISYDGTV, per germline (reference sequence). V lost 3 bases to trimming and J lost 3 bases; unmatched junction nucleotides: 2. The CDR3 totals 12 residues. The CDR3 protein is CALWETYYKKLF. The CDR3 region has the DNA TGTGCCTTGTGGGAGACTTATTATAAGAAACTCTTT.

As for this clone: A read error is possible here, since a much larger clone lies one base away. The V gene is TRGV9, but the J gene lacks a call. The CDR3 is 13 residues long. The germline gives CDR1 GITISATS, CDR2 ISYDGTV (reference sequence). CDR3 residues: CAWKELGKKIRVF. CDR3 nucleotides: TGTGCCTGGAAAGAGTTGGGCAAAAAAATCAGGGTATTT.

By proportion, this clone is large. V is TRGV4 and J is TRGJ1 or TRGJ2. No J gene is reported in TCRdb; it was inferred here by comparing the DNA with germline. V was clipped by 2 bases and J by 4 bases; unmatched bases: 5. The CDR3 has 13 amino acids. CDR1 and CDR2 from the germline V gene are EGSTGY and YDSYTSSV. The CDR3 region is CATWDALYYKKLF. CDR3 nucleotides: TGTGCCACCTGGGATGCTCTATATTATAAGAAACTCTTT.

Sample share makes this clone large (0.1 to 1%). The rearrangement joins TRGV9 to TRGJP. TCRdb gives no J gene; it was assigned here by matching the DNA to germline. The CDR3 sequence is 16 residues long. Trimming cost V 1 base and J 7 bases; bases outside gene matches: 4. Germline CDR1 and CDR2: GITISATS and ISYDGTV (reference sequence). The CDR3 protein is CALWEVNELGKKIKVF. In DNA form, the CDR3 reads TGTGCCTTGTGGGAGGTAAACGAGTTGGGCAAAAAAATCAAGGTATTT.

As concerns this clone: With only one base between it and a far larger clone, this is likely a read error. CDR3 residues: CALWEAPQELGKKIKVF. CDR3 bases: TGTGCCTTGTGGGAGGCGCCGCAAGAGTTGGGCAAAAAAATCAAGGTATTT. The gene calls are TRGV9 and TRGJP. TCRdb leaves out the J gene; it was filled in here by matching the DNA to germline. Trimming took 2 bases from V and 3 from J; bases not matched to a gene: 4. Per the germline V gene, CDR1 is GITISATS and CDR2 is ISYDGTV (reference sequence). The CDR3 extends over 17 amino acids.

A remark on this clone: This likely stems from a read error, as it lies one base from a far larger clone. The rearrangement uses TRGV9 and TRGJP. TCRdb is silent on the J gene; assignment here came from matching the DNA to germline. CDR3 length equals 15 residues. Germline V gene lookup returns CDR1 GITISATS and CDR2 ISYDGTV (reference sequence). The DNA of the CDR3 is TGTGCCTTGTGGGAGGTGCTGTTGGACAAAAAAATCAAGGTATTT. Its translation is CALWEVLLDKKIKVF.

By sample share, this clone is large. V gene TRGV9 combines with J gene TRGJP. TCRdb carries no J gene annotation; the J gene was assigned here by matching the DNA with germline. This CDR3 is built from 13 residues. Germline CDR1 reads GITISATS; CDR2 reads ISYDGTV (reference sequence). The trim removed 8 bases at V and 8 bases at J, leaving 3 bases unmatched. The CDR3 is CALYQLGKKIKVF. The CDR3 DNA follows: TGTGCCTTGTACCAGTTGGGCAAAAAAATCAAGGTATTT.

This clone is classed as large. This CDR3 is also generated by other DNA sequences in the sample. The chain links TRGV4 to TRGJ1 or TRGJ2. Since TCRdb gives no J gene, matching the DNA to germline was used here to assign it. This CDR3 contains 11 residues. V lost 3 bases to trimming and J lost 4 bases; unmatched junction nucleotides: 0. Looked up from germline, CDR1 is EGSTGY and CDR2 is YDSYTSSV. The DNA of the CDR3 is TGTGCCACCTGGGATTATTATAAGAAACTCTTT. Translation: CATWDYYKKLF.

Of note for this clone: This could be a read error, since a much larger clone is one nucleotide away. V usage is TRGV9 and J usage is TRGJP. The J gene, not given by TCRdb, was assigned here from a germline match of the nucleotide sequence. Germline V gene lookup returns CDR1 GITISATS and CDR2 ISYDGTV (reference sequence). This CDR3 has 15 residues. Trimming took 6 bases from V and 7 from J; bases not matched to a gene: 6. In DNA form, the CDR3 reads TGTGCCTTGTGGCGTACGGAGTTGGGCAAAAAAATCAAGGTATTT. Amino acid sequence: CALWRTELGKKIKVF.

In regard to this clone: This may be a read error: a much more frequent sequence differs by one nucleotide. This chain joins TRGV9 and TRGJP. TCRdb leaves out the J gene; it was filled in here by matching the DNA to germline. The CDR3 is made up of 15 amino acids. Germline CDR1 GITISATS, CDR2 ISYDGTV (reference sequence). For the CDR3, the DNA is TGTGCCTTGTGGGAAAAAGAGTTGGGCAAAAAAAGCAAGGTATTT. The encoded protein is CALWEKELGKKSKVF.

This clone is large. CDR3 protein: CALWEERELGKKIKVF. The CDR3 DNA reads TGTGCCTTGTGGGAGGAACGAGAGTTGGGCAAAAAAATCAAGGTATTT. V gene TRGV9 combines with J gene TRGJP. TCRdb supplies no J gene; here it was assigned by aligning the nucleotide sequence to germline. The V gene end was trimmed by 2 bases and the J gene end by 6 bases; junction bases not matched to a gene: 4. Germline CDR1 is GITISATS and CDR2 is ISYDGTV (reference sequence). CDR3 size: 16 residues.

Within the sample, this clone is large (0.1 to 1%). Other DNA sequences in the same sample also yield this CDR3. This chain uses TRGV9 with TRGJP. Because TCRdb records no J gene, it was assigned here through a match of the DNA to germline. CDR1 is GITISATS and CDR2 is ISYDGTV in the germline V gene (reference sequence). Losses at the gene ends were 0 bases for V and 10 bases for J; bases not matched to a gene: 9. The CDR3 consists of 17 residues. This CDR3 is CALWEVQGKLGKKIKVF. DNA of the CDR3: TGTGCCTTGTGGGAGGTGCAAGGAAAATTGGGCAAAAAAATCAAGGTATTT.

About this clone itself: Since a far larger clone is one base different, this is likely a read error. The V gene is TRGV3, the J gene TRGJ1 or TRGJ2. The J gene, not given by TCRdb, was assigned here from a germline match of the nucleotide sequence. This CDR3 spans 14 amino acids. The germline V gene encodes CDR1 VTNTFY and CDR2 YDVSTARD (reference sequence). In nucleotides, the CDR3 is TGTGCCACCTGGGACAGGCCGGATTACTATAAGAAACTCTTT. It specifies CATWDRPDYYKKLF.

This clone is large by share. This CDR3 is also generated by other DNA sequences in the sample. The V call is TRGV9, the J call TRGJP. Here the J gene came from matching the DNA to germline, since TCRdb omits it. Germline V gives CDR1 GITISATS, CDR2 ISYDGTV (reference sequence). Unmatched junction bases numbered 3, after V lost 0 bases and J lost 7 bases. The CDR3 extends over 16 amino acids. The CDR3 coding sequence is TGTGCCTTGTGGGAGGTGAGGGAGTTGGGCAAAAAAATCAAGGTATTT. It codes for CALWEVRELGKKIKVF.

By sample share, this clone is large. V usage is TRGV9 and J usage is TRGJP. Here the J gene was assigned by germline matching of the DNA, as TCRdb has none. The V gene's germline CDR1 is GITISATS and CDR2 ISYDGTV (reference sequence). J gave up 5 bases and V 4 bases, and 2 bases lay outside the gene matches. CDR3 length equals 15 residues. CDR3: CALWEKELGKKIKVF. For the CDR3, the DNA is TGTGCCTTGTGGGAAAAAGAGTTGGGCAAAAAAATCAAGGTATTT.

By frequency in the sample, this clone is large. This chain uses TRGV9 with TRGJP. TCRdb is silent on the J gene; assignment here came from matching the DNA to germline. From germline, CDR1 is GITISATS and CDR2 ISYDGTV (reference sequence). CDR3 length: 17 residues. Trimming removed 0 bases from V and 6 bases from J; junction bases left unmatched: 5. The CDR3 nucleotides read TGTGCCTTGTGGGAGGTGGTCACAGAGTTGGGCAAAAAAATCAAGGTATTT. Amino acid sequence: CALWEVVTELGKKIKVF.

Concerning this clone itself: This likely traces to a read error, being one base from a far larger clone. This CDR3 is also generated by other DNA sequences in the sample. The J segment was not called; the V segment is TRGV2. The CDR3 length is 13 residues. Germline values: CDR1 EGSNGY, CDR2 YDSYNSKV. CDR3 sequence reads: CATWDGKYYKKLF. The CDR3 DNA is TGTGCCACCTGGGACGGGAAATATTATAAAAAACTCTTT.

With regard to this clone: A far larger clone is only one base removed, so a read error is likely. Within the sample, other DNA sequences also encode this same CDR3. No J gene was named, though the V gene is TRGV9. The CDR3 contains 11 residues. Germline CDR1 and CDR2: GITISATS and ISYDGTV (reference sequence). The CDR3: CALWEMHKKLF. As DNA, the CDR3 is TGTGCCTTGTGGGAGATGCATAAGAAGCTCTTT.